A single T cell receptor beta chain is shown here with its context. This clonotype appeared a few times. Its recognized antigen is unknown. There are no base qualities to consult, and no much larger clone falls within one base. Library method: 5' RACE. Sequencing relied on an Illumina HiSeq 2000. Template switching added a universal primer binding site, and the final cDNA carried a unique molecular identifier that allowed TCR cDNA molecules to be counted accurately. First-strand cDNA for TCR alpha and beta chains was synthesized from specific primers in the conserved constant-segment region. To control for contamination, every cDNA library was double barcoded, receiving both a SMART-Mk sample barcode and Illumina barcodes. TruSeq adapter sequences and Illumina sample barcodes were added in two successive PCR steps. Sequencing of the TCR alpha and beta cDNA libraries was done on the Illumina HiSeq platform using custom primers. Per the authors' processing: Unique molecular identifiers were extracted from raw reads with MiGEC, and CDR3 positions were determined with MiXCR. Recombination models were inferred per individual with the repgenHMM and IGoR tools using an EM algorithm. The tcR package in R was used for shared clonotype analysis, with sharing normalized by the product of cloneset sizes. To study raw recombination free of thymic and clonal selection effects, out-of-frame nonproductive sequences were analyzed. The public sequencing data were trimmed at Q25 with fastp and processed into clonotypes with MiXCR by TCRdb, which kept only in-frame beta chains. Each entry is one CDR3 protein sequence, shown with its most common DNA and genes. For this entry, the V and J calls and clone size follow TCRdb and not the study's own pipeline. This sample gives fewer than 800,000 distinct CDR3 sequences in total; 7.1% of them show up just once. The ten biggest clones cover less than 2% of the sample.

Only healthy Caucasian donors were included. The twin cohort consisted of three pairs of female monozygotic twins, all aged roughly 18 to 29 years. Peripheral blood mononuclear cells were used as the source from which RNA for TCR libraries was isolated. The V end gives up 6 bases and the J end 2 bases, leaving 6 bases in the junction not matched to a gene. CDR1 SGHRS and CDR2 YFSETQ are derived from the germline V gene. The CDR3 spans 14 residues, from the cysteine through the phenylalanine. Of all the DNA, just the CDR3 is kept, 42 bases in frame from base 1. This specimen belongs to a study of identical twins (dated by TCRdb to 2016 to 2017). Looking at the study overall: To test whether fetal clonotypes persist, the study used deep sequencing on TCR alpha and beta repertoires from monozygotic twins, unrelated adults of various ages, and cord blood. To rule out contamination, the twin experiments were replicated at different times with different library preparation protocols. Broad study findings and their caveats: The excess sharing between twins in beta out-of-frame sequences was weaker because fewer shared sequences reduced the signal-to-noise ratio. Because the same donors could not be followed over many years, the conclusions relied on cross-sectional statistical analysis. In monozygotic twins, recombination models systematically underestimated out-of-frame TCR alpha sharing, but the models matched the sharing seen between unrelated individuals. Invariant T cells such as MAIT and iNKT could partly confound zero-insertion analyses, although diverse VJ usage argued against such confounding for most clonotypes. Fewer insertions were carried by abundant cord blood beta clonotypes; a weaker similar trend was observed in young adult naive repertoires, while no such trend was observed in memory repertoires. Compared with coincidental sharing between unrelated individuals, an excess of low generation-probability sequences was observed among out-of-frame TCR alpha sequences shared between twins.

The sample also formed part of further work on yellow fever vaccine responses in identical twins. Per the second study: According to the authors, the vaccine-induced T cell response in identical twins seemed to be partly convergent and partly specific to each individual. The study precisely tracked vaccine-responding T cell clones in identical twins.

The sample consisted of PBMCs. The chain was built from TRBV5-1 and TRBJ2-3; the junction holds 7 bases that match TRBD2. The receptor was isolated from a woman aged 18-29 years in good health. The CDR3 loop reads CASKRGENTDTQYF. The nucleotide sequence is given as TGCGCCAGCAAGCGGGGAGAAAACACAGATACGCAGTATTTT.